These T cell receptor beta chains were read from a single sample in a study of early T cells in non-severe SARS-CoV-2 infection. TCRdb processed the 5' RACE reads anew with MiXCR; each CDR3 protein has one entry. This table has approximately 33,000 distinct CDR3 sequences, less than 6.5% appearing once. Sequenced input: whole blood. The receptor set was obtained from an adult who was a healthcare worker with PCR-confirmed SARS-CoV-2 infection or an uninfected control (not recorded which). CDR3s leave out the opening cysteine and the closing phenylalanine or tryptophan. The order of the fields is V gene, clone size, J gene, CDR3 protein. Not every row has a clone size; where given, it reads once, few, many or a size class.

>TRBV12-3/TRBV12-4|many|TRBJ2-7
ASSPGQSYEQY
>TRBV20-1|many|TRBJ2-7
SAQKTGRYEQY
>TRBV5-4|many|TRBJ1-1
ASSLEPGQVNTEAF
>TRBV12-3/TRBV12-4|NA|TRBJ1-1
ASSPMAALSEAF
>TRBV5-1|many|TRBJ2-3
ASSSTTTDTQY
>TRBV7-3|many|TRBJ2-3
ASSSLAGGRDTQY
>TRBV20-1|many|TRBJ1-5
SALKAGERNQPQH
>TRBV7-3|many|TRBJ2-1
ASSLGGIGYNEQF
>TRBV4-3|many|TRBJ1-2
ASSQVGQGADGYT
>TRBV7-9|many|TRBJ1-6
ASSLASGDSPLH
>TRBV24-1|many|TRBJ2-3
ATSDRDRGTQY
>TRBV28|NA|TRBJ1-4
ASSLSNEKLF
>TRBV7-2|many|TRBJ2-3
ASSLWASGIDTQY
>TRBV6-2/TRBV6-3|NA|TRBJ2-5
ASSYGRGQTQY
>TRBV7-9|few|TRBJ2-3
ASSTPSSGGSTDTQY
>TRBV29-1|NA|TRBJ1-1
SVEWVGDRGPEAF
>TRBV5-1|many|TRBJ2-7
ASSWADGSYEQY
>TRBV2|few|TRBJ2-3
ASSEVGDTQY
>TRBV7-2|many|TRBJ2-5
ASSQGLAASSQETQY
>TRBV20-1|many|TRBJ2-1
SARDNIHNEQF
>TRBV10-3|many|TRBJ2-4
AISDGAVNIQY
>TRBV20-1|many|TRBJ1-5
SASDGRNQPQH
>TRBV28|NA|TRBJ2-1
ASSLPDREEQF
>TRBV30|few|TRBJ1-1
AWSLTNTEAF
>TRBV30|many|TRBJ1-1
AWTKDGLGHTEAF
>TRBV7-8|many|TRBJ1-5
ASSLGTSQPQH
>TRBV6-5|many|TRBJ2-3
ASRKGLNTDTQY
>TRBV7-6|many|TRBJ2-5
ASSPDRTETQY
>TRBV12-3/TRBV12-4|many|TRBJ1-1
ASSLGQGAKTEAF
>TRBV6-1|many|TRBJ2-5
ASSRDREETQY
>TRBV11-1|many|TRBJ2-5
ASSYVAGDSETQY
>TRBV6-1|few|TRBJ1-1
ASSEIIMNTEAF
>TRBV6-1|many|TRBJ2-1
ASSERGSPF